These 25 T cell receptor beta chains came from one sample sequenced in a study of post-analysis software for immune sequencing data. Notes on the study in general: Five or six TRBV segments were more frequent in patients than controls; TRBV5-6, TRBV5-1 and TRBV20-1 belonged to this group.

Built from TCR beta cDNA, the libraries had unique molecular identifiers in them. From the PCR reads, TCRdb called clonotypes with MiXCR, one entry per CDR3 protein. The table shows fewer than 850,000 distinct CDR3 sequences, with roughly 29% occurring only once. No cognate antigen is known for these TCRs. The sample taken for sequencing was blood. These receptors all stem from a girl between 5 and 17 years old with multiple sclerosis.

The V and J genes are TRBV24-1 and TRBJ2-7; D is perhaps TRBD1 (6 bases). This CDR3 contains 12 residues. The V and J ends lost 6 bases and 1 base respectively, with 6 bases between them. Germline V gene lookup returns CDR1 KGHDR and CDR2 SFDVKD. CDR3 sequence reads: CATSQGSYEQYF. The DNA for the CDR3 is TGTGCCACCAGTCAGGGGTCCTACGAGCAGTACTTC.

This chain links TRBV19 with TRBJ2-7; no firm D call. Trimming pared 9 bases from V and 2 bases from J, leaving 23 bases between. CDR1 and CDR2 (germline): LNHDA, SQIVND (reference sequence). The CDR3 totals 16 residues. CDR3 sequence reads: CASPIRNSRWTYEQYF. CDR3 DNA: TGTGCCAGCCCCATAAGGAACAGTCGTTGGACCTACGAGCAGTACTTC.

The chain has TRBV20-1 and TRBJ2-3, with D possibly TRBD2 on 6 matching bases. This CDR3 spans 14 amino acids. Germline values: CDR1 DFQATT, CDR2 SNEGSKA (reference sequence). Trimming took off 6 bases at V and 3 bases at J, with 16 bases between the two ends. The CDR3, as DNA: TGCAGTGCCCAAAAGGCGGCGGGGACAGATACGCAGTATTTT. Its translation is CSAQKAAGTDTQYF.

This clonotype was recorded once. For the CDR3, the DNA is TGCAGTGCTGCCCAAAGCCGGGACAGCAATCAGCCCCAGCATTTT. It codes for CSAAQSRDSNQPQHF. The J gene is TRBJ1-5, the V gene TRBV20-1; weak D call: TRBD1 (5 bases). V was cut by 5 bases and J by 1 base, with 15 bases left in between. The V gene's germline CDR1 is DFQATT and CDR2 SNEGSKA (reference sequence). The length of the CDR3 is 15 residues.

The table lists this clonotype with a few counts. As DNA, the CDR3 is TGTGCCAGCAGTTCCCGGGCGGGGGGCATTGAGCAGTTCTTC. Its protein is CASSSRAGGIEQFF. This sequence joins TRBV6-6 and TRBJ2-1; 8 nucleotides match TRBD2. The junction had 8 bases not matched to a gene; V was cut back by 4 bases and J by 9 bases. Germline CDR1 MNHNY, CDR2 SVGAGI (reference sequence). The CDR3 runs 14 residues.

This clonotype was counted between two and nine times. The V and J genes are TRBV24-1 and TRBJ2-7; maybe TRBD2 (5 bases). The J call is in doubt because the DNA end fits TRBJ2-4 better. The V gene's germline CDR1 is KGHDR and CDR2 SFDVKD. This CDR3 comprises 14 residues. The DNA of the CDR3 is TGTGCCACCAGTGATTTAGCGGACGAAAACATTCAGTACTTC. As protein: CATSDLADENIQYF.

This chain uses TRBV18 with TRBJ1-1; possibly TRBD1 for D (6 bases). Germline CDR1 is KGHSH and CDR2 is LQKENI. The CDR3 extends over 16 amino acids. Trimming left V 4 bases short and J 1 base short, with 16 bases between. The CDR3 loop reads CASSLLPLTGNTEAFF. CDR3 DNA: TGTGCCAGCTCACTTCTCCCCCTGACAGGGAACACTGAAGCTTTCTTT.

The V and J genes are TRBV10-3 and TRBJ2-5; possibly TRBD2 for D (8 bases). The germline V and J ends were trimmed by 10 bases and 1 base, with 28 bases remaining between them. Germline CDR1 is ENHRY and CDR2 is SYGVKD. This CDR3 comprises 18 residues. CDR3 sequence reads: CATGGGKGTALTQETQYF. The CDR3 nucleotides are TGTGCCACGGGAGGGGGGAAAGGGACAGCCTTAACCCAAGAGACCCAGTACTTC.

The CDR3 DNA follows: TGCGCCAGCAGCACCCCTCTAGCGGGGGAGTTCTACAATGAGCAGTTCTTC. Its protein is CASSTPLAGEFYNEQFF. The chain joins TRBV5-1 to TRBJ2-1; 10 nucleotides align to TRBD2. The CDR3 has 17 residues. Germline CDR1 is SGHRS and CDR2 is YFSETQ. Trimming removed 4 bases from V and 3 bases from J; junction bases left unmatched: 10.

This CDR3 reads CSVEVSTGELFF. CDR3 DNA: TGCAGCGTTGAAGTCAGCACCGGGGAGCTGTTTTTT. The chain carries TRBV29-1 and TRBJ2-2; D call uncertain. The CDR3 loop spans 12 amino acids. Trimming took 1 base from V and 4 from J, leaving 4 bases between them. The V gene's germline CDR1 is SQVTM and CDR2 ANQGSEA.

The chain carries TRBV11-2 and TRBJ2-7, with unresolved D. The germline V and J ends were trimmed by 4 bases and 4 bases, with 17 bases remaining between them. Germline V gene data show CDR1 as SGHAT and CDR2 as FQNNGV. The length of the CDR3 is 15 residues. The CDR3 is CASSYPGRSLYEQYF. CDR3 nucleotides: TGTGCCAGCAGCTACCCCGGGCGGAGTCTATACGAGCAGTACTTC.

This clonotype was detected only a few times. The V and J genes are TRBV29-1 and TRBJ2-7; 10 bases match TRBD2. Germline V lookup: CDR1 SQVTM, CDR2 ANQGSEA. This CDR3 spans 15 amino acids. V shed 0 bases, J shed 2 bases, and the junction held 4 bases outside the gene matches. In DNA form, the CDR3 reads TGCAGCGTTGAAGAGACTAGCGGGCGCCCCTACGAGCAGTACTTC. It translates to CSVEETSGRPYEQYF.

J is TRBJ2-5 and V is TRBV11-2; 8 bases match TRBD2. The J call may be incorrect, as the DNA end agrees better with TRBJ2-7. CDR1 and CDR2 (germline): SGHAT, FQNNGV. The CDR3 consists of 16 residues. Written as DNA, the CDR3 is TGTGCCAGCAGGGGGGGGTGGGCTAGCGGGCCCTACGAGCAGTACTTC. Translating gives CASRGGWASGPYEQYF.

This chain connects TRBV7-9 to TRBJ2-5; the D is unclear. V lost 5 bases, J lost 5 bases, and 12 bases lay in between. The V gene's germline CDR1 is SEHNR and CDR2 FQNEAQ (reference sequence). The CDR3 contains 13 residues. The CDR3 DNA sequence: TGTGCCAGCAGCGCGAGGTTGGGGGAGACCCAGTACTTC. Translated, it gives CASSARLGETQYF. Using reference TRBV7-9 and TRBJ2-5 for the parts outside the CDR3, the full variable domain is DTGVSQNPRHKITKRGQNVTFRCDPISEHNRLYWYRQTLGQGPEFLTYFQNEAQLEKSRLLSDRFSAERPKGSFSTLEIQRTEQGDSAMYLCASSARLGETQYFGPGTRLLVL.

The rearrangement joins TRBV14 to TRBJ2-3, with 11 bases identical to TRBD2. CDR1 and CDR2 (germline): SGHDN, FVKESK. The CDR3 has 16 amino acids. V trimming: 3 bases; J trimming: 4 bases; junction bases outside the gene matches: 6. DNA of the CDR3: TGTGCCAGCAGCCAGTGGGGACTAGCGGTTCCAGATACGCAGTATTTT. The encoded protein is CASSQWGLAVPDTQYF.

The chain joins TRBV7-8 to TRBJ1-2; D remains ambiguous. The length of the CDR3 is 15 residues. V lost 1 base and J lost 3, with 12 bases in between. From germline, CDR1 is SGHVS and CDR2 FQNEAQ. CDR3 sequence reads: CASSLESTSDYGYTF. The CDR3 DNA sequence: TGTGCCAGCAGCTTAGAATCGACAAGCGACTATGGCTACACCTTC.

The chain links TRBV5-1 to TRBJ2-1; TRBD2 might be the D (5 bases). The CDR3 is made up of 17 amino acids. In germline, CDR1 is SGHRS, CDR2 YFSETQ. V was trimmed by 1 base and J by 6 bases, leaving 20 bases between them. The CDR3 DNA is TGCGCCAGCAGCTTGAGTTGGGAGACCGTCACTTCCAATGAGCAGTTCTTC. Translating gives CASSLSWETVTSNEQFF.

The V and J genes are TRBV25-1 and TRBJ2-1; TRBD2 matches at 8 bases. The germline V gene encodes CDR1 MGHDK and CDR2 SYGVNS. The CDR3 runs 15 residues. V shed 6 bases, J shed 0 bases, and the junction held 4 bases outside the gene matches. The CDR3 DNA sequence: TGTGCCAGCAGCCGAAGCGGGGGCTCCTACAATGAGCAGTTCTTC. This translates into CASSRSGGSYNEQFF.

The V call is TRBV4-1, the J call TRBJ2-2; 8 bases are a match to TRBD1. The junction had 5 bases not matched to a gene; V was cut back by 5 bases and J by 6 bases. CDR3 length: 14 residues. Germline-derived CDR1 and CDR2 are MGHRA and YSYEKL. Here the CDR3 DNA reads TGCGCCAGCAGCACCCGACAGGGGCCCGGGGAGCTGTTTTTT. Its translation: CASSTRQGPGELFF.

This clonotype appeared many times. The CDR3 sequence is CASTLSLSGANVLTF. The CDR3 nucleotides read TGCGCCAGCACCCTGAGTCTCTCTGGGGCCAACGTCCTGACTTTC. The rearrangement links TRBV5-1 to TRBJ2-6; D is unclear. Trimming stripped 6 bases from V and 0 bases from J, with 10 bases between. The CDR3 spans 15 residues. CDR1 is SGHRS and CDR2 is YFSETQ in the germline V gene.

This clonotype was picked up a small number of times. The rearrangement links TRBV7-8 to TRBJ2-1, with D possibly being TRBD2 (6 bases). Trimming removed 4 bases from V and 7 bases from J, with 11 bases in between. Germline V CDR1 and CDR2: SGHVS, FQNEAQ. The CDR3 extends over 13 amino acids. The CDR3: CASSSGVGNEQFF. CDR3 in DNA: TGTGCCAGCAGCTCGGGAGTCGGAAATGAGCAGTTCTTC.

With regard to this clonotype: The final CDR3 position lacks the conserved phenylalanine or tryptophan, pointing to a likely read error. The chain carries TRBV7-2 and TRBJ2-3, with 10 bases that match TRBD2. The ends lost 4 bases at V and 6 bases at J; junction bases unmatched: 13. This CDR3 is 17 amino acids long. Germline CDR1 and CDR2: SGHTA and FQGNSA. Here the CDR3 DNA reads TGTGCCAGCAGCTCCGCGTTCCTAGCGGGGGTCGAGGATACGCAGTATCTT. Its protein product is CASSSAFLAGVEDTQYL.

This clonotype was observed a handful of times. This chain connects TRBV7-8 to TRBJ1-6; TRBD1 aligns across 8 bases. This CDR3 has 16 residues. The V gene end was trimmed by 4 bases and the J gene end by 10 bases; junction bases not matched to a gene: 12. The germline gives CDR1 SGHVS, CDR2 FQNEAQ. The CDR3 loop reads CASSSRMGTGISPLHF. The CDR3 DNA reads TGTGCCAGCAGCTCAAGAATGGGGACAGGCATCTCACCCCTCCACTTT.

V usage is TRBV20-1 and J usage is TRBJ2-3; D gene uncertain. Germline CDR1 reads DFQATT; CDR2 reads SNEGSKA (reference sequence). With 5 bases removed from V and 6 bases from J, the gap between germline ends came to 12 bases. There are 12 residues in the CDR3. CDR3: CSAALSSDTQYF. CDR3 in DNA: TGCAGTGCTGCCCTCTCGTCCGATACGCAGTATTTT.

This clonotype was seen a handful of times. The V and J genes are TRBV5-1 and TRBJ1-1; D remains ambiguous. Trimming removed 3 bases from V and 2 bases from J, with 11 bases in between. The germline V gene has CDR1 SGHRS and CDR2 YFSETQ. The CDR3 is made up of 14 amino acids. CDR3 amino acids: CASSWRSGNTEAFF. CDR3 DNA sequence: TGCGCCAGCAGCTGGAGGAGTGGAAACACTGAAGCTTTCTTT.